The rows below give T cell receptor beta chains drawn from one sample of a study of OX40 agonist ivuxolimab in advanced cancers. Repertoires were generated with immunoSEQ multiplex PCR, while TCRdb's copy carries only in-frame clones and drops some. The profile shows about 84,000 clones, 85% to 95% of them singletons. The sample here was CD4+ or CD8+ T cells sorted from blood, taken in a trial of the OX40 agonist ivuxolimab. These receptors originate from an adult with an advanced solid tumor such as melanoma, head and neck, liver or kidney cancer. Both conserved end residues are part of each CDR3. A D gene is named only where the DNA matches it firmly. Not every row has a clone size; where given, it reads once, few, many or a size class.

D | size | J | V | CDR3 | DNA
. | . | TRBJ1-4 | TRBV6-7 | CASPGRPTEKLFF | TGTGCCAGCCCCGGGAGGCCGACTGAAAAACTGTTTTTT
TRBD1 | . | TRBJ2-7 | TRBV6-6 | CASSRTTQGSAYEQYF | TGTGCCAGCAGCCGCACAACACAGGGGTCAGCCTACGAGCAGTACTTC
. | . | TRBJ1-5 | TRBV4-2 | CASSQDVPGRFLDQPQHF | TGTGCCAGCAGCCAAGATGTTCCCGGAAGGTTCTTAGACCAGCCCCAGCATTTT
. | . | TRBJ1-6 | TRBV4-2 | CASSKQPGLDNSPLHF | TGTGCCAGCAGCAAACAACCGGGACTGGATAATTCACCCCTCCACTTT
TRBD1 | . | TRBJ1-5 | TRBV2 | CASSFEQGGSQPQHF | TGTGCCAGCAGTTTTGAACAGGGGGGAAGTCAGCCCCAGCATTTT
TRBD1 | . | TRBJ1-6 | TRBV5-4 | CASSAIQGKDSPLHF | TGTGCCAGCAGCGCAATACAGGGGAAGGATTCACCCCTCCACTTT
. | once | TRBJ2-7 | TRBV4-1 | CASSQSPQVGVTTYEQYF | TGCGCCAGCAGCCAATCCCCCCAGGTTGGCGTGACGACCTACGAGCAGTACTTC
. | . | TRBJ1-1 | TRBV27 | CATLDGRENTEAFF | TGTGCCACCCTAGACGGACGGGAGAACACTGAAGCTTTCTTT
TRBD1 | . | TRBJ2-5 | TRBV6-5 | CASREGAHRETQYF | TGTGCCAGCAGAGAGGGGGCGCATCGGGAGACCCAGTACTTC
. | . | TRBJ2-1 | TRBV7-2 | CASSRSLDGYNEQFF | TGTGCCAGCAGCCGTTCCCTGGACGGGTACAATGAGCAGTTCTTC
TRBD2 | . | TRBJ2-5 | TRBV7-2 | CASSSLAGGRGSQYF | TGTGCCAGCAGCTCATTAGCGGGGGGGCGTGGGTCCCAGTACTTC
TRBD1 | . | TRBJ1-2 | TRBV5-1 | CASSSMGQGEGYTF | TGCGCCAGCAGCTCCATGGGACAGGGAGAAGGCTACACCTTC
. | . | TRBJ2-3 | TRBV28 | CASNFGGPTDTQYF | TGTGCCAGCAATTTCGGGGGGCCCACAGATACGCAGTATTTT
TRBD2 | . | TRBJ2-3 | TRBV5-4 | CASSFSGTSRSGTDTQYF | TGTGCCAGCAGCTTTTCCGGGACTAGCCGCTCTGGCACAGATACGCAGTATTTT
TRBD1 | . | TRBJ2-1 | TRBV4-2 | CASSQEDRGSSSYNEQFF | TGTGCCAGCAGCCAAGAAGACAGGGGGTCCAGCTCCTACAATGAGCAGTTCTTC
TRBD1 | . | TRBJ2-6 | TRBV5-4 | CASSLQGTGANVLTF | TGTGCCAGCAGCTTACAGGGGACTGGGGCCAACGTCCTGACTTTC
. | . | TRBJ2-5 | TRBV7-8 | CASSPSVGGRGQETQYF | TGTGCCAGCAGCCCCTCGGTGGGGGGGCGGGGTCAAGAGACCCAGTACTTC
. | . | TRBJ1-2 | TRBV28 | CASRRTAYGYTF | TGTGCCAGCAGAAGGACAGCCTATGGCTACACCTTC
. | . | TRBJ1-1 | TRBV27 | CASRRGGNTEAFF | TGTGCCAGCAGGAGGGGGGGGAACACTGAGGCTTTCTTT
. | . | TRBJ2-1 | TRBV18 | CASSQGGGNNEQFF | TGTGCCAGCTCCCAGGGGGGAGGAAACAATGAGCAGTTCTTC
. | once | TRBJ2-7 | TRBV28 | CASSSSPSEQYF | TGTGCCAGCAGTTCCTCCCCTTCGGAGCAGTACTTC
TRBD1 | . | TRBJ2-7 | TRBV6-5 | CASSYRDRGTYEQYF | TGTGCCAGCAGTTACAGGGACAGGGGTACCTACGAGCAGTACTTC
. | . | TRBJ1-2 | TRBV15 | CATSREARTPYGYTF | TGTGCCACCAGCAGAGAAGCCCGAACCCCCTATGGCTACACCTTC
TRBD1 | . | TRBJ1-2 | TRBV18 | CASSKQGWDGYTF | TGTGCCAGCTCAAAACAGGGGTGGGATGGCTACACCTTC
TRBD1 | . | TRBJ1-1 | TRBV10-3 | CASRGLKGKNTEAFF | TGTGCCTCCAGGGGGCTGAAGGGTAAGAACACTGAAGCTTTCTTT
TRBD1 | . | TRBJ1-1 | TRBV7-9 | CASSLGQGDANTEAFF | TGTGCCAGCAGCTTAGGACAGGGGGATGCGAACACTGAAGCTTTCTTT